This T cell receptor (beta chain) is drawn from a study of PD-L1 blockade in urothelial cancer. Across the study: Analyses used blood from 3 weeks (second dose) and 6 weeks after treatment start. Study outcomes and limitations: In blood at 3 weeks, tumor-associated clones expanded more among patients with durable benefit.

Regarding this clone: Its target is not known.

The junction had 3 bases not matched to a gene; V was cut back by 1 base and J by 7 bases. The CDR3 has 13 residues. Germline V gene sequence: CDR1 GTSNPN, CDR2 SVGIG (reference sequence). Patients were living with locally advanced or metastatic urothelial carcinoma. Every PCR received spiked-in synthetic TCR analog templates. Produced via immunoSEQ multiplex PCR; TCRdb's table is partial and in-frame only. This sample has about 82,000 clones, with approximately 86% found just once. This specimen consisted of PBMCs, obtained around atezolizumab (anti-PD-L1) treatment. The sequence was obtained from a woman between 65 and 79 years old with urothelial cancer. The rearrangement uses TRBV30 and TRBJ1-2, with 10 bases aligning to TRBD1. The CDR3 loop is CAWSGQGALGYTF. The CDR3 DNA is TGTGCCTGGAGTGGACAGGGGGCTCTTGGCTACACCTTC.